The present TCR beta chain was sequenced within a study of prognosis after radiotherapy for stage I lung cancer. Looked up from germline, CDR1 is LNHDA and CDR2 is SQIVND (reference sequence). This CDR3 region has 15 residues. Amplification of the TCR beta CDR3 (from genomic DNA) was done by two-round multiplex PCR. Individual primers that were specific to each TRBV and TRBJ gene served in first-round PCR. TCRdb ran MiXCR on the multiplex PCR reads and lists one entry per CDR3 protein. The data show 25,000 to 35,000 distinct CDR3 sequences, with around 43% seen just once and less than 20% held by the top ten. In its sample, this clonotype was seen a few times. A read error may be the cause here, since a much bigger clone is one base away.

This clonotype was sampled from a donor over 45 with non-small cell lung cancer. The sample was PBMCs, taken before or after stereotactic body radiation therapy (not recorded which). This rearrangement joins TRBV19 to TRBJ1-5; tentative D call: TRBD1 (6 bases). The end of the DNA fits TRBJ2-3 better, so the J call may be wrong. The chain's CDR3 is CASRLDRDSNQPQYF. CDR3 nucleotide sequence: TGTGCCAGTAGACTGGACAGAGATAGCAATCAGCCCCAGTATTTT.